Detailed here is one TCR beta chain. Its antigen remains unidentified. It has no much larger one-base neighbor in the sample; base qualities were not kept. This record belongs to a study of blood T cell repertoires in COVID-19 (dated by TCRdb to 2018 to 2020). As for the study more broadly: Samples covering the acute and convalescent phases of COVID-19 were provided by collaborators in the United States, Italy and Spain. The material from the prospective study consisted of cDNA or gDNA derived from T cells, B-cell-depleted T cells, or PBMCs. Subjects who had been exposed to COVID-19, were actively infected with it, or had recovered from it provided the deeply sampled blood TCRbeta repertoires that made up the dataset. The repertoires were released in a freely available public database meant as a resource for research on the immune response to SARS-CoV-2. Samples were obtained from the ongoing ImmuneRACE study (first 160 participants) and from 950 to 1,500 subjects provided by 6 global collaborators. Sample metadata almost always included a de-identified subject ID, COVID-19 status, age in years and sex. Where available, HLA class I and class II types were taken from metadata supplied by the sample provider and were not determined by assay-based typing. Study-wide conclusions, independent of this receptor: How much clinical and demographic metadata was included differed by source and by participant, and the metadata was provided uncurated.

The immunoSEQ Assay, a bias-controlled multiplex PCR, was used to amplify TCRbeta CDR3 regions from genomic DNA. In the original analysis: The number of nucleated cells in each sample was estimated from the amplification of reference gene primers within the assay. To quantify the absolute abundance of each unique TCRbeta CDR3 rearrangement, sequence reads were collapsed and filtered. Productive Simpson clonality was computed per sample as the square root of Simpson's diversity index over productive rearrangements. Here the immuneACCESS table is served through TCRdb, limited to in-frame sequences with V and J called. Missing clones are a known gap in these copies; in checked studies unresolved V genes cover under half, and the rest lacks a known reason. D and trimming come from the DNA, and the V and J calls and clone size come from that table. This sample lists 100,000 or so clones; approximately 86% were detected once. The ten top clones hold approximately 6.8% of the sample.

The CDR3 holds 15 amino acids from the cysteine to the phenylalanine. Solely the CDR3 DNA is kept, with 45 bases framed from the first base. The germline V gene sets CDR1 to SGHRS and CDR2 to YFSETQ. V loses 4 bases at its end and J loses 5 bases; junction bases beyond the gene matches: 9. Collaborating institutions collected whole blood in K2EDTA tubes following their own protocols. For TCRbeta analysis, collaborators shipped samples in one of three forms: frozen whole blood, isolated PBMCs, or DNA extracted from either of those sample types. The receptor comes from a man aged 60-69 years with acute or convalescent COVID-19. The sequenced sample was peripheral blood. The sequence links TRBV5-1 to TRBJ1-1, with TRBD1 identical over 9 junction bases. The nucleotides are TGCGCCAGCAGCCAAACGACAGGGGGAGGGACTGAAGCTTTCTTT. Its protein product is CASSQTTGGGTEAFF.